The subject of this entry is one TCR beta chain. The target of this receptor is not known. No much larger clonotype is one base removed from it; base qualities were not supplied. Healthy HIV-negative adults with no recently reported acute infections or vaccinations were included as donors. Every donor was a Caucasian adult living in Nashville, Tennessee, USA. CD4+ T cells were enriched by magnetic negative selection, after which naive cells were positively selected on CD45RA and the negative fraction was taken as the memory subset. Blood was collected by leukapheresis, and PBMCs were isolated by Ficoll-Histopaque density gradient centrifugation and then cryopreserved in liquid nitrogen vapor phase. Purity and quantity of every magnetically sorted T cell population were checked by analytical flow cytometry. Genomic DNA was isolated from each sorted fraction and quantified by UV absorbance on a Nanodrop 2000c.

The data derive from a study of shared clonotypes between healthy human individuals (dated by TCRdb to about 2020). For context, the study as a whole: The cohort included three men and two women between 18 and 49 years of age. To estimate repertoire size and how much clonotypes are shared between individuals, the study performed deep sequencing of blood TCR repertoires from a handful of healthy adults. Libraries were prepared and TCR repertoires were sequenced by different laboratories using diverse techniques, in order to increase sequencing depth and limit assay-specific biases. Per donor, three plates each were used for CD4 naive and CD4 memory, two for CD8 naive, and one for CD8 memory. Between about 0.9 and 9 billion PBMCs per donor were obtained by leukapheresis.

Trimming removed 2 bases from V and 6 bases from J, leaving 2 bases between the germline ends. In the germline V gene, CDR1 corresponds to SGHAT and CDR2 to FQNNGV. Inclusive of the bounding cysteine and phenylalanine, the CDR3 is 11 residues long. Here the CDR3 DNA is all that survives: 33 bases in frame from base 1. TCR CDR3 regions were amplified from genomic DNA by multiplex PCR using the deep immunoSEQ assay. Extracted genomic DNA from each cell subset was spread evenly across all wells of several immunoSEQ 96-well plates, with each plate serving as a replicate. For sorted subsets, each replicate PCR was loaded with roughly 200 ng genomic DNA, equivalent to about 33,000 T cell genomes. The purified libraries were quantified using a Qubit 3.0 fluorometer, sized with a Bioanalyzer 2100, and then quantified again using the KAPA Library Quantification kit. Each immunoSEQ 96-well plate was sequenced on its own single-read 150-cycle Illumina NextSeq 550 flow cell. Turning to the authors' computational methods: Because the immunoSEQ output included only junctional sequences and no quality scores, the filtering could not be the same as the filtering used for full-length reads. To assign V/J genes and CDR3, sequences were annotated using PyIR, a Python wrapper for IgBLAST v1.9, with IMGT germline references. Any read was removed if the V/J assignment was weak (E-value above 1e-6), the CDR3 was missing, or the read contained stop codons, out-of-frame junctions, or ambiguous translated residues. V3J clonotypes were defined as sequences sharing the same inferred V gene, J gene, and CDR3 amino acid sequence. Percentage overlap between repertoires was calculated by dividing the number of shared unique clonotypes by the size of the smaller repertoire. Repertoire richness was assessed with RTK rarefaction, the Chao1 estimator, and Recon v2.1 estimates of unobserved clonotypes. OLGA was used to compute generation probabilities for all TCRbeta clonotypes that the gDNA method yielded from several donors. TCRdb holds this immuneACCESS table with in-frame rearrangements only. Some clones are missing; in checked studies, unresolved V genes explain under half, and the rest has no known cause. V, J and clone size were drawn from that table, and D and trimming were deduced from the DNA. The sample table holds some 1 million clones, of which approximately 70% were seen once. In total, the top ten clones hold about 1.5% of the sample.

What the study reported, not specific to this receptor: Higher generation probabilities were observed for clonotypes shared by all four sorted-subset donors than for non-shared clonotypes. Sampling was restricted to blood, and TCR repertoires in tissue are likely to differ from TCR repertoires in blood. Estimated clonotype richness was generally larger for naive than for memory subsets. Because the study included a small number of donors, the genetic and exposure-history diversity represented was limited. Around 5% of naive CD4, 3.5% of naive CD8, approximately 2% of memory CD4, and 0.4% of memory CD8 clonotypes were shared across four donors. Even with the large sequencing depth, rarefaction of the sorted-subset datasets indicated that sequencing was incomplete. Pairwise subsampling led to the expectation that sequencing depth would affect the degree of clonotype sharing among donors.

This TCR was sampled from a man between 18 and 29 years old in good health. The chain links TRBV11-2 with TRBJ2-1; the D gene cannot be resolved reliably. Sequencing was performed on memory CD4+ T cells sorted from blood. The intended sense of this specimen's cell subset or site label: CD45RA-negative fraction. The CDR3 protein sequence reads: CASSLFNEQFF. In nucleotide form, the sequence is TGTGCCAGCAGCTTATTCAATGAGCAGTTCTTC.